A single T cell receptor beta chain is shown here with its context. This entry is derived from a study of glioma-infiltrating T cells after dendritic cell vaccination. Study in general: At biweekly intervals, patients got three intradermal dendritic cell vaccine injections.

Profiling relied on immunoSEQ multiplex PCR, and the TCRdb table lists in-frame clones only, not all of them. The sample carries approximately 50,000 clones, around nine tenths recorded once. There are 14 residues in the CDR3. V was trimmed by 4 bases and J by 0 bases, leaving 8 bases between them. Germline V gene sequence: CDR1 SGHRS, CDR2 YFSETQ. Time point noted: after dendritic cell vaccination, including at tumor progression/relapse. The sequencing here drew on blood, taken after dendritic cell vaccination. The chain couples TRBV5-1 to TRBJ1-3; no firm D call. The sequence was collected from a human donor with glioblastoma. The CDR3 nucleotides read TGCGCCAGCAGCCCCGAGCGCTCTGGAAACACCATATATTTT. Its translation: CASSPERSGNTIYF. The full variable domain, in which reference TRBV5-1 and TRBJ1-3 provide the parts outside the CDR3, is KAGVTQTPRYLIKTRGQQVTLSCSPISGHRSVSWYQQTPGQGLQFLFEYFSETQRNKGNFPGRFSGRQFSNSRSEMNVSTLELGDSALYLCASSPERSGNTIYFGEGSWLTVV.